The 32 T cell receptor beta chains reported below all come from one sample, sequenced in a study of PD-1 blockade in mismatch repair-deficient tumors. Sequencing used immunoSEQ multiplex PCR; TCRdb keeps in-frame clones, though not all of them. Seen here are approximately 130,000 clones, roughly 86% observed once, and the top ten hold 13%. Sequencing was performed on peripheral blood, taken 44 weeks after starting pembrolizumab. These receptors were collected from an adult with mismatch repair-deficient cancer.

The rearrangement links TRBV23-1 to TRBJ2-7; 8 bases agree with TRBD1. TRBV23-1 has ORF status, its function being uncertain. J lost 2 bases, V lost 3 bases, and 12 bases had no gene match. The CDR3 sequence is 17 residues long. The CDR3 here is CASSHRTGNLDAYEQYF. The CDR3 nucleotides are TGCGCCAGCAGTCACAGGACAGGGAATCTCGACGCCTACGAGCAGTACTTC.

The chain carries TRBV7-8 and TRBJ2-5; tentatively, D is TRBD2 (5 bases). Germline CDR1 SGHVS, CDR2 FQNEAQ. Trimming removed 10 bases from V and 7 bases from J, with 19 bases in between. The CDR3 runs 13 residues. For the CDR3, the DNA is TGTGCCACCGATAGGACCGTCCGGGGGACCCAGTACTTC. It codes for CATDRTVRGTQYF.

The V gene is TRBV6-1, the J gene TRBJ2-7; maybe TRBD2 (5 bases). The CDR3 consists of 16 residues. Between the trimmed V and J ends, which lost 1 base and 2 bases, there was a span of 15 bases. In germline, CDR1 is MNHNS, CDR2 SASEGT. CDR3 residues: CASSEGRVALTYEQYF. The CDR3 nucleotides are TGTGCCAGCAGTGAAGGTAGGGTAGCGCTCACCTACGAGCAGTACTTC.

The chain is built from TRBV30 and TRBJ1-4, with D tentatively TRBD1 (5 bases). The V and J ends lost 2 bases and 5 bases respectively, with 12 bases between them. Looked up from germline, CDR1 is GTSNPN and CDR2 is SVGIG (reference sequence). The CDR3 spans 14 residues. The CDR3 protein is CAWSTPRDNEKLFF. In nucleotides, the CDR3 is TGTGCCTGGAGTACCCCGAGGGACAATGAAAAACTGTTTTTT.

The CDR3 loop is CASSRRKGDHSNQPQHF. The CDR3, as DNA: TGTGCCAGCAGCCGACGGAAGGGGGACCATAGCAATCAGCCCCAGCATTTT. The rearrangement links TRBV7-8 to TRBJ1-5, with D perhaps matching TRBD1 (6 bases). CDR3 length: 17 amino acids. Germline assignment: CDR1 SGHVS and CDR2 FQNEAQ. Trimming took 5 bases from V and 0 from J, leaving 17 bases between them.

J is TRBJ2-1 and V is TRBV7-6; 8 nucleotides agree with TRBD2. This CDR3 has 16 amino acids. CDR1 and CDR2 (germline): SGHVS, FNYEAQ. The ends lost 1 base at V and 4 bases at J; junction bases unmatched: 6. The chain's CDR3 is CASSLERGLGYNEQFF. CDR3 sequence (DNA): TGTGCCAGCAGCTTAGAGCGGGGACTAGGATACAATGAGCAGTTCTTC.

The chain employs TRBV28 and TRBJ2-7, with a possible D match to TRBD2 (6 bases). The CDR3 consists of 12 residues. The V and J ends lost 7 bases and 7 bases respectively, with 14 bases between them. The germline gives CDR1 MDHEN, CDR2 SYDVKM. CDR3 DNA sequence: TGTGCCAGCACCCCACCCCGGGGGGAGCAGTACTTC. It translates to CASTPPRGEQYF.

This chain links TRBV7-6 with TRBJ2-7; 9 nucleotides align to TRBD1. The CDR3 length is 17 residues. The V gene end was trimmed by 2 bases and the J gene end by 5 bases; junction bases not matched to a gene: 13. CDR1 SGHVS and CDR2 FNYEAQ come from the germline V gene. Here the CDR3 reads CASSLRISGTGTNEQYF. The CDR3 DNA is TGTGCCAGCAGCTTAAGAATATCAGGGACAGGGACCAACGAGCAGTACTTC.

This chain uses TRBV6-5 with TRBJ2-7, with D possibly matching TRBD1 (6 bases). The CDR3 is 11 residues long. Germline V lookup: CDR1 MNHEY, CDR2 SVGAGI. Trimming took off 8 bases at V and 3 bases at J, with 8 bases between the two ends. The CDR3 bases are TGTGCCAGCCGCAGGGGCTACGAGCAGTACTTC. Amino acid sequence: CASRRGYEQYF.

V gene TRBV18 combines with J gene TRBJ2-5, with D perhaps matching TRBD1 (5 bases). The CDR3 loop spans 14 amino acids. Germline lookup yields CDR1 KGHSH and CDR2 LQKENI. V lost 2 bases and J 2 bases, leaving 9 bases between the germline ends. The CDR3 is CASSPWTLQETQYF. The CDR3 region has the DNA TGTGCCAGCTCACCATGGACATTACAAGAGACCCAGTACTTC.

The rearrangement joins TRBV12-5 to TRBJ2-1; no firm D call. Trimming removed 2 bases at V and 10 bases at J, with 30 bases between. CDR1 and CDR2 from the germline V gene are LGHNT and FRNRAP. The CDR3 has 19 amino acids. The CDR3 DNA follows: TGTGCTAGTGGTTTGAATGGAGTTCCTCTTACCCCGGCCGTTGGCGAGCAGTTCTTC. Translated: CASGLNGVPLTPAVGEQFF. The full variable domain, its missing parts supplied by reference TRBV12-5 and TRBJ2-1, is DARVTQTPRHKVTEMGQEVTMRCQPILGHNTVFWYRQTMMQGLELLAYFRNRAPLDDSGMPKDRFSAEMPDATLATLKIQPSEPRDSAVYFCASGLNGVPLTPAVGEQFFGPGTRLTVL.

This chain uses TRBV18 with TRBJ1-1; D remains unclear. Germline loops: CDR1 KGHSH, CDR2 LQKENI. Trimming left V 0 bases short and J 1 base short, with 12 bases between. This CDR3 is 16 amino acids long. CDR3 coding DNA: TGTGCCAGCTCACCACCGTCTCGCGGATCGAACACTGAAGCTTTCTTT. This gives the protein CASSPPSRGSNTEAFF.

This chain links TRBV18 with TRBJ2-1; TRBD2 matches at 8 bases. This CDR3 spans 17 amino acids. V gave up 4 bases and J gave up 0 bases; unmatched junction bases: 8. Germline CDR1 is KGHSH and CDR2 is LQKENI. DNA for the CDR3: TGTGCCAGCTCACTATGGACTAGCACAAGCTCCTACAATGAGCAGTTCTTC. Protein product: CASSLWTSTSSYNEQFF. The whole variable domain, filled in from reference TRBV18 and TRBJ2-1, reads NAGVMQNPRHLVRRRGQEARLRCSPMKGHSHVYWYRQLPEEGLKFMVYLQKENIIDESGMPKERFSAEFPKEGPSILRIQQVVRGDSAAYFCASSLWTSTSSYNEQFFGPGTRLTVL.

The rearrangement joins TRBV7-9 to TRBJ2-7, with D possibly TRBD1 on 6 matching bases. Germline values: CDR1 SEHNR, CDR2 FQNEAQ (reference sequence). V shed 2 bases and J shed 0 bases, with 17 bases lying between them. CDR3 length: 17 residues. CDR3 residues: CASSLTRGKTDSYEQYF. CDR3 in DNA: TGTGCCAGCAGCTTAACGAGGGGGAAGACAGACTCCTACGAGCAGTACTTC.

The CDR3 coding sequence is TGTGCCAGCAGCCGGGATAGCAATCAGCCCCAGCATTTT. Translated, it gives CASSRDSNQPQHF. The chain joins TRBV11-2 to TRBJ1-5, with unresolved D. The CDR3 has 13 residues. Germline V gene sequence: CDR1 SGHAT, CDR2 FQNNGV. V was shortened by 5 bases and J by 0 bases, with 5 bases between the two germline ends.

The table lists this clone with a count of one. The CDR3 coding sequence is TGTGCCAGCAGTGAACTAGCGGGAGGCACCGGGGAGCTGTTTTTT. Protein product: CASSELAGGTGELFF. The chain has TRBV2 and TRBJ2-2, with 11 bases lining up with TRBD2. Losses at the gene ends were 2 bases for V and 4 bases for J; bases not matched to a gene: 0. This CDR3 is 15 amino acids long. Germline V CDR1 and CDR2: SNHLY, FYNNEI.

The rearrangement links TRBV28 to TRBJ1-2; 10 positions match TRBD1. Germline CDR1 MDHEN, CDR2 SYDVKM. V lost 2 bases to trimming and J lost 8 bases; unmatched junction nucleotides: 11. This CDR3 contains 16 residues. The CDR3: CASSLLTGGAAIGYTF. The CDR3 DNA sequence: TGTGCCAGCAGTTTACTGACAGGGGGCGCAGCTATCGGCTACACCTTC.

This sequence joins TRBV14 and TRBJ2-1; D remains unclear. V shed 0 bases and J shed 7 bases, with 13 bases lying between them. Germline CDR1 reads SGHDN; CDR2 reads FVKESK. The CDR3 totals 15 residues. CDR3 DNA: TGTGCCAGCAGCCAAGATCTGTTAGAAGAAAATGAGCAGTTCTTC. Translating it yields CASSQDLLEENEQFF.

The gene calls are TRBV27 and TRBJ2-7, with D possibly being TRBD1 (6 bases). With 2 bases removed from V and 5 bases from J, the gap between germline ends came to 10 bases. The CDR3 loop spans 13 amino acids. CDR1 and CDR2 (germline): MNHEY, SMNVEV (reference sequence). The CDR3 loop reads CASSLGGVNEQYF. CDR3 nucleotides: TGTGCCAGCAGTTTAGGGGGCGTGAACGAGCAGTACTTC.

The chain joins TRBV2 to TRBJ2-5; D is unclear. V lost 4 bases and J lost 3, with 9 bases in between. The length of the CDR3 is 13 residues. Germline V gives CDR1 SNHLY, CDR2 FYNNEI. The CDR3 loop reads CASSVNRKETQYF. The DNA of the CDR3 is TGTGCCAGCAGTGTAAACAGAAAAGAGACCCAGTACTTC. Drawing the rest from reference TRBV2 and TRBJ2-5, the complete variable domain is EPEVTQTPSHQVTQMGQEVILRCVPISNHLYFYWYRQILGQKVEFLVSFYNNEISEKSEIFDDQFSVERPDGSNFTLKIRSTKLEDSAMYFCASSVNRKETQYFGPGTRLLVL.

This rearrangement joins TRBV11-2 to TRBJ2-1; 10 nucleotides agree with TRBD2. With 5 bases clipped from V and 7 bases from J, the junction kept 8 bases outside the gene matches. Germline assignment: CDR1 SGHAT and CDR2 FQNNGV. This CDR3 comprises 15 residues. CDR3 DNA sequence: TGTGCCAGCAGCAGGCCTAGCGGGAGTCGAAATGAGCAGTTCTTC. This codes for CASSRPSGSRNEQFF.

A single count supports this clone. V and J are TRBV29-1 and TRBJ2-5; 9 nucleotides align to TRBD2. CDR3 length equals 14 residues. J was trimmed by 0 bases and V by 6 bases; bases with no gene match: 5. Germline-derived CDR1 and CDR2 are SQVTM and ANQGSEA. This CDR3 reads CSVESGRNQETQYF. In nucleotides, the CDR3 is TGCAGCGTAGAGAGCGGGAGGAACCAAGAGACCCAGTACTTC.

V and J are TRBV13 and TRBJ2-2; tentative D call: TRBD2 (5 bases). CDR1 and CDR2 from the germline V gene are PRHDT and FYEKMQ (reference sequence). The CDR3 covers 20 residues. V lost 1 base, J lost 4 bases, and 25 bases lay in between. CDR3 loop: CASSLVTYNPDEEVTGELFF. The CDR3 DNA reads TGTGCCAGCAGCTTAGTTACGTACAACCCGGACGAGGAGGTCACCGGGGAGCTGTTTTTT.

The chain employs TRBV6-4 and TRBJ2-1, with 9 bases lining up with TRBD2. CDR1 is MRHNA and CDR2 is SNTAGT in the germline V gene. This CDR3 is 15 amino acids long. The J segment lost 8 bases and the V segment lost 3 bases, leaving 8 bases of the junction unmatched. The CDR3 is CASSEAAGGRDEQFF. CDR3 DNA: TGTGCCAGCAGTGAAGCAGCGGGAGGCCGGGATGAGCAGTTCTTC.

The V and J genes are TRBV4-2 and TRBJ1-5; possible D gene TRBD1, 5 bases. The CDR3 sequence is 17 residues long. Germline V CDR1 and CDR2: LGHNA, YNFKEQ. Trimming left V 0 bases short and J 0 bases short, with 12 bases between. CDR3 sequence (DNA): TGTGCCAGCAGCCAAGAAATCGGAAGGGGTAGCAATCAGCCCCAGCATTTT. It yields the protein CASSQEIGRGSNQPQHF.

This clone was observed a few times. The chain joins TRBV18 to TRBJ2-1, with unresolved D. Germline CDR1 reads KGHSH; CDR2 reads LQKENI. The CDR3 is made up of 11 amino acids. V lost 6 bases and J 3 bases, leaving 3 bases between the germline ends. The CDR3 loop reads CASSGYNEQFF. The CDR3 region has the DNA TGTGCCAGCTCCGGCTACAATGAGCAGTTCTTC.

This clone was counted a single time. The gene calls are TRBV25-1 and TRBJ1-1; D unresolved. The V and J ends lost 2 bases and 10 bases respectively, with 11 bases between them. This CDR3 region has 12 residues. The germline V gene encodes CDR1 MGHDK and CDR2 SYGVNS. The CDR3 bases are TGTGCCAGCAGTGAAGGTGGGATTGGAGCTTTCTTT. Amino acid sequence: CASSEGGIGAFF.

The chain has TRBV5-1 and TRBJ1-1, with a tentative D call TRBD1 (5 bases). From germline, CDR1 is SGHRS and CDR2 YFSETQ. This CDR3 spans 14 amino acids. Trimming left V 6 bases short and J 1 base short, with 13 bases between. CDR3 sequence: CASTVQEGNTEAFF. In DNA form, the CDR3 reads TGCGCCAGCACAGTACAGGAGGGGAACACTGAAGCTTTCTTT.

J is TRBJ2-5 and V is TRBV9; possible D gene TRBD2, 5 bases. There are 14 residues in the CDR3. CDR1 and CDR2 from the germline V gene are SGDLS and YYNGEE. Trimming removed 6 bases at V and 2 bases at J, with 14 bases between. CDR3 sequence reads: CASNPSGSQETQYF. CDR3 bases: TGTGCCAGCAATCCCAGCGGAAGTCAAGAGACCCAGTACTTC.

The chain joins TRBV5-4 to TRBJ2-7; D perhaps matches TRBD1 (6 bases). In germline, CDR1 is SGHNT, CDR2 YYREEE (reference sequence). The CDR3 has 13 residues. Trimming took off 0 bases at V and 6 bases at J, with 10 bases between the two ends. The CDR3 spells CASSLDRVREQYF. DNA for the CDR3: TGTGCCAGCAGCTTGGACAGGGTTCGCGAGCAGTACTTC.

The genes are TRBV7-2 and TRBJ2-2; no reliable D call. Germline V lookup: CDR1 SGHTA, CDR2 FQGNSA. Trimming shortened V by 5 bases and J by 8 bases, and 21 bases separated the two germline ends. This CDR3 has 16 residues. CDR3 sequence (DNA): TGTGCCAGCAGCGCATATCGGTTTCGTTCAATTGGGGAGCTGTTTTTT. It specifies CASSAYRFRSIGELFF.

The chain uses TRBV4-1 and TRBJ1-2; perhaps TRBD1 as D (5 bases). Trimming pared 5 bases from V and 4 bases from J, leaving 11 bases between. Germline CDR1 is MGHRA and CDR2 is YSYEKL. The CDR3 extends over 13 amino acids. The CDR3 loop is CASSEIGAYGYTF. The CDR3 DNA is TGCGCCAGCAGCGAGATAGGGGCCTATGGCTACACCTTC.